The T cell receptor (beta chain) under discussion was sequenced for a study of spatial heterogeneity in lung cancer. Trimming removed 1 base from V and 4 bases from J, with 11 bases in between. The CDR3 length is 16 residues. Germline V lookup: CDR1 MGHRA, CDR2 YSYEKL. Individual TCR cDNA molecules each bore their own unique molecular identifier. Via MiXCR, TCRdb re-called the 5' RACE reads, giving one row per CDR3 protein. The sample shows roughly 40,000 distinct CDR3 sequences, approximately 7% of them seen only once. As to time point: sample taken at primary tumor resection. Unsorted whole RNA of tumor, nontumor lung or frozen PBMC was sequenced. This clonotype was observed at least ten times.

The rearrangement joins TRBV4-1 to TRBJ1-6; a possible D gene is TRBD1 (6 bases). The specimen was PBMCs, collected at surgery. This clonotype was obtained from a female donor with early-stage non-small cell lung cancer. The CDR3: CASSQAGGGYNSPLHF. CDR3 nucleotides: TGCGCCAGCAGCCAAGCCGGGGGCGGATATAATTCACCCCTCCACTTT.